The TCR beta chain under discussion was sequenced for a study of blood T cell repertoires in COVID-19. Study at large: Sites across the United States, Italy and Spain contributed samples from acute and convalescent COVID-19. The cDNA or gDNA used as material had been derived from T cells, B-cell-depleted T cells, or PBMCs.

How the authors handled the data: Amplified reference gene primers provided the basis for estimating nucleated cell counts. Assay used: immunoSEQ multiplex PCR; TCRdb lists only in-frame clones, some missing. Clone size and V and J calls were adopted from that table, with D and trimming inferred from the DNA. The sample contains 90,000 to 120,000 clones, over 75% of which appear only once. V lost 3 bases, J lost 7 bases, and 3 bases stayed unmatched. The CDR3 covers 15 residues. CDR1 SQVTM and CDR2 ANQGSEA come from the germline V gene. The sequencing sample was made of peripheral blood. The J gene is TRBJ2-1, the V gene TRBV29-1; 16 nucleotides agree with TRBD2. The sequence was collected from a woman aged 80 or over with acute or convalescent COVID-19. This CDR3 reads CSVDAGLAGGNEQFF. CDR3 nucleotides: TGCAGCGTTGACGCGGGACTAGCGGGGGGGAATGAGCAGTTCTTC.